The 5 T cell receptor beta chains in this list originate from one sample, sequenced in a study of blood T cell repertoires in COVID-19. Here immunoSEQ multiplex PCR was the method, and the copy in TCRdb shows in-frame clones only, minus some. This table holds 210,000 or so clones, 84% found once. The sample consisted of peripheral blood. The origin of the receptors is a woman in her 70s with active or convalescent COVID-19.

This chain joins TRBV9 and TRBJ1-1; D not resolved. The CDR3 covers 14 residues. The germline V gene has CDR1 SGDLS and CDR2 YYNGEE. With 3 bases removed from V and 3 bases from J, the gap between germline ends came to 12 bases. The chain's CDR3 is CASSERPGDTEAFF. CDR3 bases: TGTGCCAGCAGCGAGAGACCCGGGGACACTGAAGCTTTCTTT.

On this clone: One end of the junction fails to match germline, which may point to a read error. Here the CDR3 reads CASSSPGTSFLLDF. CDR3 bases: TGTGCCAGCAGTTCCCCCGGGACTAGCTTTCTATTGGACTTC. The chain carries TRBV2 and TRBJ2-7; TRBD2 agrees at 9 bases. CDR3 length equals 14 residues. Per the germline V gene, CDR1 is SNHLY and CDR2 is FYNNEI.

The rearrangement uses TRBV6-2 or TRBV6-3 and TRBJ2-1; a possible D gene is TRBD2 (6 bases). The CDR3 runs to 14 residues. Germline V CDR1 and CDR2: MNHEY, SVGEGT. V dropped 5 bases and J dropped 7 bases, with 15 bases sitting between them. Written as DNA, the CDR3 is TGTGCCAGCAGTCCCCTCCCCGGGAGTAATGAGCAGTTCTTC. Residues: CASSPLPGSNEQFF.

J is TRBJ2-3 and V is TRBV4-1; TRBD2 agrees at 11 bases. This CDR3 is 17 amino acids long. Germline V lookup: CDR1 MGHRA, CDR2 YSYEKL. V was pared by 0 bases and J by 3 bases, with 5 bases of the junction left unmatched. The CDR3 reads CASSQDRGLAATDTQYF. CDR3 sequence (DNA): TGCGCCAGCAGCCAAGATCGGGGACTAGCGGCTACAGATACGCAGTATTTT.

The chain uses TRBV4-1 and TRBJ2-1; TRBD2 matches at 13 bases. CDR3 length: 16 residues. CDR1 is MGHRA, CDR2 YSYEKL, per germline. V was pared by 7 bases and J by 0 bases, with 3 bases of the junction left unmatched. The chain's CDR3 is CASKRTSGSSYNEQFF. CDR3 DNA sequence: TGCGCCAGCAAGCGGACTAGCGGGAGCTCCTACAATGAGCAGTTCTTC.